Only a few counts were recorded for the clone carrying this T cell receptor beta chain. The record originates from a study of blood T cell repertoires in COVID-19. Turning to the study itself: From the United States, Italy and Spain came samples of acute and convalescent COVID-19. T cells, B-cell-depleted T cells, or PBMCs supplied cDNA or gDNA.

Germline-derived CDR1 and CDR2 are SEHNR and FQNEAQ (reference sequence). The germline V and J ends were trimmed by 5 bases and 6 bases, with 4 bases remaining between them. CDR3 length: 10 amino acids. Those enrolled in Seattle joined during active infection and were followed longitudinally afterward. The authors' processing: Researchers report that nucleated cell counts were estimated from reference gene primer amplification. Sequenced by immunoSEQ multiplex PCR; TCRdb stores in-frame clones only, minus some. For V, J and clone size, that table is used; D and trimming come from the DNA. The repertoire includes roughly 340,000 clones, more than 80% of them detected once, and around 3% sits in the top ten.

The chain combines TRBV7-9 with TRBJ1-2; D gene uncertain. Sequencing was carried out using peripheral blood. The TCR sequence derives from a woman in her 30s with COVID-19, enrolled during active disease. CDR3 nucleotide sequence: TGTGCCAGCAGCGGAGATGGCTACACCTTC. As protein: CASSGDGYTF.